This TCR beta chain appears in the sequencing data of a study of shared clonotypes between healthy human individuals. Naive CD8 cells comprised CD45RO-negative, CCR7-positively selected cells, excluding terminally differentiated effector memory CD45RA+ cells. Each donor was a Caucasian adult residing in Nashville, Tennessee. Sorted subsets were amplified in replicate PCRs using around 200 ng DNA, tens of thousands of T cell genomes. Sequencing used immunoSEQ multiplex PCR; TCRdb keeps in-frame clones, though not all of them. The sample lists over 2,000,000 clones, just under 95% occurring once. Material: naive CD8+ T cells from PBMCs. The sequence derives from a young man in good health. Some clones in this sample may be carry-over from other donors' samples.

This chain's CDR3 is CASSSPSNGAVTDTQYF. CDR3 nucleotide sequence: TGTGCCAGCAGCTCCCCCTCGAACGGAGCCGTCACAGATACGCAGTATTTT. V gene TRBV7-9 combines with J gene TRBJ2-3; D not resolved. The V and J ends lost 4 bases and 2 bases respectively, with 19 bases between them. The V gene's germline CDR1 is SEHNR and CDR2 FQNEAQ (reference sequence). This CDR3 region has 17 residues.